This T cell receptor beta chain was captured by sequencing in a study of T cells after yellow fever vaccination. Study-level points and caveats: Relatively few clonotypes were ones that appeared in both CD4 and CD8 compartments.

Trimming removed 3 bases from V and 2 bases from J; junction bases left unmatched: 6. The germline V gene encodes CDR1 SGHRS and CDR2 YFSETQ. This CDR3 is built from 16 residues. Turning to this clonotype: Its antigen remains unknown.

Template switching with 5'RACE generated the TCR cDNA and added a universal primer site and UMIs. A single record per CDR3 protein comes from TCRdb applying MiXCR to the 5' RACE reads. The sample contains some 550,000 distinct CDR3 sequences, 15% to 20% of which appear only once. This receptor was taken from a man under 40 who received the YFV17D yellow fever vaccine. The rearrangement links TRBV5-1 to TRBJ2-3; 10 bases fit TRBD2. The sample in question was PBMCs, obtained 15 days after the yellow fever booster vaccination. The CDR3 sequence: CASSSIAGGTTDTQYF. CDR3 DNA: TGCGCCAGCAGCTCTATAGCGGGAGGCACCACAGATACGCAGTATTTT.